This entry is about one T cell receptor (beta chain). These data come from a study of cytomegalovirus exposure and HLA in healthy donors. The PCR made use of 60 Vbeta and 13 Jbeta primers. Libraries were prepared by immunoSEQ multiplex PCR; TCRdb keeps only in-frame clonotypes and omits some of them. The sample yields about 250,000 clones, 70% to 90% seen once. V was pared by 3 bases and J by 7 bases, with 8 bases of the junction left unmatched. CDR3 length equals 14 residues. CDR1 and CDR2 from the germline V gene are SGHRS and YFSETQ. Sample: PBMCs. The TCR was taken from a girl under 10 years old in good health and CMV-seronegative. J is TRBJ2-7 and V is TRBV5-1; 9 positions match TRBD1. In DNA form, the CDR3 reads TGCGCCAGCAGCTCCCGGACAGGGGAAGGAGAGCAGTACTTC. This translates into CASSSRTGEGEQYF. The entire variable domain, with the rest obtained from reference TRBV5-1 and TRBJ2-7, is as follows: KAGVTQTPRYLIKTRGQQVTLSCSPISGHRSVSWYQQTPGQGLQFLFEYFSETQRNKGNFPGRFSGRQFSNSRSEMNVSTLELGDSALYLCASSSRTGEGEQYFGPGTRLTVT.